This entry lists 27 T cell receptor beta chains sequenced from one sample in a study of blood T cell repertoires in COVID-19. The table came from immunoSEQ multiplex PCR; TCRdb's copy has only in-frame clones and leaves some out. The table shows 340,000 or so clones, with roughly 87% occurring only once. Sequenced input: peripheral blood. These receptors were obtained from a man aged 45-65 years with active or convalescent COVID-19.

The chain carries TRBV28 and TRBJ2-5; TRBD2 aligns across 7 bases. V shed 6 bases and J 2 bases; nucleotides not matched to a gene: 6. The CDR3 sequence is 14 residues long. Germline V gene data show CDR1 as MDHEN and CDR2 as SYDVKM. The CDR3 region has the DNA TGTGCCAGCAGGAGGACTAGTCTTCAAGAGACCCAGTACTTC. It specifies CASRRTSLQETQYF.

This clone turned up a few times. This chain connects TRBV11-2 to TRBJ2-1; possible D gene TRBD1, 5 bases. The CDR3 loop spans 15 amino acids. Germline CDR1 SGHAT, CDR2 FQNNGV. Between the trimmed V and J ends, which lost 5 bases and 7 bases, there was a span of 18 bases. The DNA for the CDR3 is TGTGCCAGCAGCCCAGGGAAGGCCGGGTGGAATGAGCAGTTCTTC. Amino acid sequence: CASSPGKAGWNEQFF.

V is TRBV27 and J is TRBJ2-1; D may be TRBD2 (5 bases). Per germline, CDR1 MNHEY and CDR2 SMNVEV (reference sequence). Trimming took off 3 bases at V and 0 bases at J, with 9 bases between the two ends. The CDR3 spans 15 residues. In DNA, the CDR3 is TGTGCCAGCAGTTTGACGGGGTTCTCCTACAATGAGCAGTTCTTC. Protein: CASSLTGFSYNEQFF.

The chain has TRBV3-1 (or the pseudogene TRBV3-2) and TRBJ1-4, with 11 positions matching TRBD1. The germline gives CDR1 LGHDT, CDR2 YNNKEL (reference sequence). The CDR3 is 15 residues long. J lost 10 bases, V lost 1 base, and 5 bases had no gene match. CDR3 bases: TGTGCCAGCAGCCAAGGCGGACAGGGGGCCGTAAAACTGTTTTTT. The encoded protein is CASSQGGQGAVKLFF.

V gene TRBV10-3 combines with J gene TRBJ1-5; unclear D gene. Germline-derived CDR1 and CDR2 are ENHRY and SYGVKD. V lost 4 bases and J 2 bases, leaving 6 bases between the germline ends. The CDR3 is made up of 13 amino acids. The CDR3 region has the DNA TGTGCCATCAGTGCGCAGGGCAATCAGCCCCAGCATTTT. Translation: CAISAQGNQPQHF.

The gene calls are TRBV5-1 and TRBJ2-1; TRBD2 is a possible D gene (6 bases). This CDR3 has 18 residues. The V and J ends lost 3 bases and 0 bases respectively, with 19 bases between them. Germline loops: CDR1 SGHRS, CDR2 YFSETQ. The CDR3 loop is CASSWTTEGLSSYNEQFF. Written as DNA, the CDR3 is TGCGCCAGCAGCTGGACGACGGAGGGCCTTAGCTCCTACAATGAGCAGTTCTTC.

CDR3 nucleotides: TGTGCCAGCAGCTTGGCACAGGGGGCGCTCAATGAGCAGTTCTTC. It yields the protein CASSLAQGALNEQFF. The gene calls are TRBV5-6 and TRBJ2-1; 9 nucleotides match TRBD1. The CDR3 covers 15 residues. Germline CDR1 and CDR2: SGHDT and YYEEEE. J was trimmed by 6 bases and V by 0 bases; bases with no gene match: 4.

The chain recombines TRBV4-1 with TRBJ1-4, with 8 bases lining up with TRBD1. The length of the CDR3 is 19 residues. V lost 3 bases and J lost 0; bases outside the gene matches: 12. Looked up from germline, CDR1 is MGHRA and CDR2 is YSYEKL. This CDR3 is CASSQGPGQESATNEKLFF. CDR3 nucleotides: TGCGCCAGCAGCCAGGGCCCGGGACAGGAATCAGCAACTAATGAAAAACTGTTTTTT.

The chain employs TRBV4-2 and TRBJ1-4; 8 positions match TRBD1. V shed 0 bases, J shed 7 bases, and the junction held 10 bases outside the gene matches. The CDR3 consists of 17 residues. The germline gives CDR1 LGHNA, CDR2 YNFKEQ. DNA for the CDR3: TGTGCCAGCAGCCAAGATCTGGCAGGGGGCGAGACTGAAAAACTGTTTTTT. It encodes CASSQDLAGGETEKLFF.

This chain uses TRBV7-2 with TRBJ2-5, with 9 bases aligning to TRBD2. Trimming removed 2 bases from V and 2 bases from J; junction bases left unmatched: 6. CDR1 SGHTA and CDR2 FQGNSA come from the germline V gene. This CDR3 spans 16 amino acids. CDR3 sequence reads: CASSLMAGGPQETQYF. The CDR3 DNA sequence: TGTGCCAGCAGCTTAATGGCGGGAGGGCCTCAAGAGACCCAGTACTTC.

The chain employs TRBV5-1 and TRBJ2-6, with 7 bases lining up with TRBD1. The V gene's germline CDR1 is SGHRS and CDR2 YFSETQ. The length of the CDR3 is 16 residues. The V and J ends lost 3 bases and 2 bases, in that order; junction bases with no gene match: 5. CDR3 in DNA: TGCGCCAGCAGCTCCACCGGGACAGCTGGGGCCAACGTCCTGACTTTC. This gives the protein CASSSTGTAGANVLTF. The full variable domain, with the rest looked up from reference TRBV5-1 and TRBJ2-6, is KAGVTQTPRYLIKTRGQQVTLSCSPISGHRSVSWYQQTPGQGLQFLFEYFSETQRNKGNFPGRFSGRQFSNSRSEMNVSTLELGDSALYLCASSSTGTAGANVLTFGAGSRLTVL.

V usage is TRBV5-1 and J usage is TRBJ2-3; 8 bases agree with TRBD2. Trimming removed 4 bases from V and 0 bases from J; junction bases left unmatched: 7. Germline V gene data show CDR1 as SGHRS and CDR2 as YFSETQ. This CDR3 has 16 amino acids. The CDR3 is CASSTGLAASTDTQYF. The CDR3 nucleotides read TGCGCCAGCAGCACCGGACTAGCAGCTAGCACAGATACGCAGTATTTT. Complete variable domain (other parts from reference TRBV5-1 and TRBJ2-3): KAGVTQTPRYLIKTRGQQVTLSCSPISGHRSVSWYQQTPGQGLQFLFEYFSETQRNKGNFPGRFSGRQFSNSRSEMNVSTLELGDSALYLCASSTGLAASTDTQYFGPGTRLTVL.

This rearrangement joins TRBV19 to TRBJ2-1; D may be TRBD1 (6 bases). Germline V lookup: CDR1 LNHDA, CDR2 SQIVND (reference sequence). V gave up 4 bases and J gave up 9 bases, with 10 bases separating them. The CDR3 runs 12 residues. The CDR3: CASSSLGGEQFF. In DNA, the CDR3 is TGTGCCAGTAGTAGCCTAGGGGGTGAGCAGTTCTTC.

The chain has TRBV20-1 and TRBJ1-2, with a tentative D call TRBD1 (6 bases). Germline values: CDR1 DFQATT, CDR2 SNEGSKA (reference sequence). This CDR3 contains 13 residues. Deletions cut 3 bases from V and 8 bases from J, with 16 bases between. CDR3 in amino acids: CSASPTGTGGYTF. CDR3 nucleotides: TGCAGTGCTAGTCCAACAGGGACGGGCGGCTACACCTTC.

The chain joins TRBV4-1 to TRBJ1-4; 7 bases line up with TRBD1. The CDR3 covers 15 residues. V lost 3 bases to trimming and J lost 1 base; unmatched junction nucleotides: 2. The germline gives CDR1 MGHRA, CDR2 YSYEKL. For the CDR3, the DNA is TGCGCCAGCAGCCAGACAGGGCTAACTAATGAAAAACTGTTTTTT. It yields the protein CASSQTGLTNEKLFF.

This chain uses TRBV7-9 with TRBJ1-5, with D unresolved. The CDR3 length is 17 residues. From germline, CDR1 is SEHNR and CDR2 FQNEAQ (reference sequence). V shed 3 bases and J shed 8 bases, with 23 bases lying between them. The CDR3 loop is CASSFGVVAELGEPQHF. The CDR3 DNA follows: TGTGCCAGCAGCTTCGGGGTCGTGGCCGAGCTGGGAGAGCCCCAGCATTTT.

The chain recombines TRBV7-3 with TRBJ1-6; TRBD1 matches at 7 bases. Losses at the gene ends were 5 bases for V and 6 bases for J; bases not matched to a gene: 7. The length of the CDR3 is 15 residues. From germline, CDR1 is SGHTA and CDR2 FQGTGA. The CDR3 DNA is TGTGCCAGCAGCGCACAGGGGATGAGTAATTCACCCCTCCACTTT. Its translation: CASSAQGMSNSPLHF. Drawing the rest from reference TRBV7-3 and TRBJ1-6, the complete variable domain is GAGVSQTPSNKVTEKGKYVELRCDPISGHTALYWYRQSLGQGPEFLIYFQGTGAADDSGLPNDRFFAVRPEGSVSTLKIQRTERGDSAVYLCASSAQGMSNSPLHFGNGTRLTVT.

This clone was picked up many times. The chain joins TRBV6-6 to TRBJ2-1; the D is unclear. The germline V gene has CDR1 MNHNY and CDR2 SVGAGI (reference sequence). The CDR3 loop spans 11 amino acids. Trimming pared 5 bases from V and 5 bases from J, leaving 4 bases between. The CDR3 sequence is CASSHNNEQFF. CDR3 sequence (DNA): TGTGCCAGCAGTCACAACAATGAGCAGTTCTTC.

The V gene is TRBV5-1, the J gene TRBJ1-2; 9 bases agree with TRBD1. V lost 3 bases and J lost 2; bases outside the gene matches: 5. Germline assignment: CDR1 SGHRS and CDR2 YFSETQ. CDR3 length equals 15 residues. The CDR3 loop reads CASSSGGTGNYGYTF. CDR3 DNA sequence: TGCGCCAGCAGCTCAGGGGGGACAGGGAACTATGGCTACACCTTC.

This chain links TRBV28 with TRBJ1-3, with TRBD1 identical over 9 bases. Germline V lookup: CDR1 MDHEN, CDR2 SYDVKM. The CDR3 consists of 14 residues. Trimming took 5 bases from V and 8 from J; bases not matched to a gene: 7. The CDR3 sequence is CASSGGTGPDTIYF. CDR3 sequence (DNA): TGTGCCAGCAGTGGCGGGACAGGGCCGGACACCATATATTTT.

The count of this clone is one. The chain carries TRBV5-1 and TRBJ1-6; 9 positions match TRBD1. The CDR3 has 19 residues. CDR1 and CDR2 from the germline V gene are SGHRS and YFSETQ. J lost 7 bases, V lost 1 base, and 15 bases had no gene match. This CDR3 reads CASSLRQGAGTGTNSPLHF. In DNA, the CDR3 is TGCGCCAGCAGCTTGCGCCAGGGCGCAGGGACAGGGACAAATTCACCCCTCCACTTT. The full variable domain, in which reference TRBV5-1 and TRBJ1-6 provide the parts outside the CDR3, is KAGVTQTPRYLIKTRGQQVTLSCSPISGHRSVSWYQQTPGQGLQFLFEYFSETQRNKGNFPGRFSGRQFSNSRSEMNVSTLELGDSALYLCASSLRQGAGTGTNSPLHFGNGTRLTVT.

This rearrangement joins TRBV11-2 to TRBJ1-5; D not certain. V was clipped by 2 bases and J by 6 bases, with 8 bases between them. Per the germline V gene, CDR1 is SGHAT and CDR2 is FQNNGV. The CDR3 has 13 amino acids. CDR3 protein: CASSLMFRQPQHF. DNA of the CDR3: TGTGCCAGCAGCTTAATGTTTCGTCAGCCCCAGCATTTT.

The V gene is TRBV7-3, the J gene TRBJ2-1; 8 bases line up with TRBD2. CDR3 length: 15 amino acids. CDR1 and CDR2 from the germline V gene are SGHTA and FQGTGA. Trimming cost V 2 bases and J 2 bases; bases outside gene matches: 2. CDR3 in DNA: TGTGCCAGCAGCTTAGACGGGAGGGCCTACAATGAGCAGTTCTTC. It is translated as CASSLDGRAYNEQFF.

This chain joins TRBV3-1 (or the pseudogene TRBV3-2) and TRBJ1-5; tentatively, D is TRBD1 (6 bases). Germline V gives CDR1 LGHDT, CDR2 YNNKEL (reference sequence). The CDR3 sequence is 15 residues long. V was pared by 3 bases and J by 3 bases, with 12 bases between. The CDR3 nucleotides are TGTGCCAGCAGCCAGGCTACAGGGACCAATCAGCCCCAGCATTTT. This codes for CASSQATGTNQPQHF.

This clone was counted once. The chain recombines TRBV10-1 with TRBJ2-1; TRBD2 matches 15 bases. This CDR3 is built from 18 residues. With V trimmed by 5 bases and J by 4 bases, 9 bases remained unmatched. CDR1 and CDR2 from the germline V gene are WNHNN and SYGVQD (reference sequence). This CDR3 is CASSKGLAGGPGYNEQFF. CDR3 bases: TGCGCCAGCAGTAAAGGACTAGCGGGAGGGCCCGGTTACAATGAGCAGTTCTTC.

The chain combines TRBV19 with TRBJ1-5, with D perhaps TRBD1 (5 bases). Trimming shortened V by 2 bases and J by 4 bases, and 12 bases separated the two germline ends. The germline CDR1 and CDR2 sequences are LNHDA and SQIVND (reference sequence). This CDR3 comprises 15 residues. CDR3 in DNA: TGTGCCAGTAGTATAAGCAGGGCAGGTAATCAGCCCCAGCATTTT. It is translated as CASSISRAGNQPQHF.

The chain links TRBV19 to TRBJ2-5; tentatively, D is TRBD1 (5 bases). V shed 3 bases and J shed 5 bases, with 10 bases lying between them. Germline CDR1 is LNHDA and CDR2 is SQIVND (reference sequence). This CDR3 is built from 13 residues. The CDR3 coding sequence is TGTGCCAGTAGTATCAGGGTCCGGGAGACCCAGTACTTC. Amino acid sequence: CASSIRVRETQYF.